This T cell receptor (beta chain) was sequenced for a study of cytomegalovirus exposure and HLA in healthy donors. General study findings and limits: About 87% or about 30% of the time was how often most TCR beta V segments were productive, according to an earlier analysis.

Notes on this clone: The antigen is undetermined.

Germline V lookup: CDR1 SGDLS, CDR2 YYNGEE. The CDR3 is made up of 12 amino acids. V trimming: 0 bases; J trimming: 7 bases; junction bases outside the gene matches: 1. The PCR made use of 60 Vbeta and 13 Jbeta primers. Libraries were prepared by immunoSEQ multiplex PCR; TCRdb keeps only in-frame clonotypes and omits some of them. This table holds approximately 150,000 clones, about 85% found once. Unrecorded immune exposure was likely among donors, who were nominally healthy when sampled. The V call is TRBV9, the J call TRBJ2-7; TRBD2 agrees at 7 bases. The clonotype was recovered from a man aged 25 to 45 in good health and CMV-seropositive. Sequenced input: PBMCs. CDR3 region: CASSVGGGEQYF. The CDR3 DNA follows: TGTGCCAGCAGCGTAGGGGGGGGAGAGCAGTACTTC.